Each of the 22 T cell receptor beta chains below was sequenced from the same sample in a study of T cell responses to AZD1222 COVID-19 vaccine (dated by TCRdb to the early 2020s). In the paper's terms, the time point label means: baseline before first vaccination. The library was built by means of the immunoSEQ multiplex PCR assay. What TCRdb holds here is the immuneACCESS table cut down to in-frame rearrangements. Part of the clones is not present; checked against another copy, under half of the missing clones reflect an unresolved V gene, and the others are unexplained. This sample is represented by roughly 140,000 clones; about nine tenths of them were singletons. Clones ranked in the top ten supply around 2.3% of the sample. The sequences come from peripheral blood, collected on day 0 of AZD1222 vaccination. Receptors originate from an adult in good health.

V usage is TRBV25-1 and J usage is TRBJ1-1; TRBD1 is a possible D gene (6 bases). The CDR3 length is 12 residues. Germline V gives CDR1 MGHDK, CDR2 SYGVNS. V lost 6 bases and J 6 bases, leaving 11 bases between the germline ends. CDR3 region: CASRTGGSEAFF. DNA for the CDR3: TGTGCCAGCAGAACGGGGGGCTCTGAAGCTTTCTTT.

This chain links TRBV10-3 with TRBJ2-7, with 7 bases identical to TRBD1. CDR3 length equals 14 residues. V shed 8 bases, J shed 5 bases, and the junction held 12 bases outside the gene matches. Germline lookup yields CDR1 ENHRY and CDR2 SYGVKD. CDR3 DNA sequence: TGTGCCATCGGGTTGAGACAGGGAACCCACGAGCAGTACTTC. It yields the protein CAIGLRQGTHEQYF.

This clone was seen only a few times. This sequence joins TRBV27 and TRBJ2-1, with D possibly TRBD1 on 6 matching bases. Between the trimmed V and J ends, which lost 3 bases and 4 bases, there was a span of 10 bases. The CDR3 sequence is 14 residues long. Per the germline V gene, CDR1 is MNHEY and CDR2 is SMNVEV (reference sequence). The CDR3 loop reads CASSFGDTYNEQFF. CDR3 DNA: TGTGCCAGCAGTTTTGGGGACACATACAATGAGCAGTTCTTC.

The count of this clone is one. CDR3 region: CASSFGDPGNTIYF. CDR3 DNA: TGTGCCAGCAGCTTCGGGGACCCTGGAAACACCATATATTTT. This sequence joins TRBV7-9 and TRBJ1-3; possible D gene TRBD1, 5 bases. CDR1 and CDR2 from the germline V gene are SEHNR and FQNEAQ (reference sequence). Trimming stripped 3 bases from V and 2 bases from J, with 8 bases between. CDR3 length: 14 amino acids.

The chain links TRBV21-1 to TRBJ2-7; the D segment call TRBD2 is taken from the table without a DNA check. TRBV21-1 constitutes a pseudogene. The CDR3 is 17 amino acids. In DNA form, the CDR3 reads TGTGCCAGCAGCAAAGTATGGAGGCTAGCCAACTCCTACGAGCAGTACTTC. Amino acid sequence: CASSKVWRLANSYEQYF.

The V call is TRBV4-3, the J call TRBJ2-6; 7 positions agree with TRBD1. This CDR3 has 17 residues. The germline V gene encodes CDR1 LGHNA and CDR2 YSLEER. The V and J ends lost 1 base and 1 base, in that order; junction bases with no gene match: 4. CDR3 residues: CASSQGWTGSGANVLTF. The CDR3 DNA sequence: TGCGCCAGCAGCCAAGGTTGGACAGGATCTGGGGCCAACGTCCTGACTTTC.

This clone was counted a few times. The V and J genes are TRBV7-9 and TRBJ1-2; D may be TRBD1 (5 bases). Germline lookup yields CDR1 SEHNR and CDR2 FQNEAQ (reference sequence). V was trimmed by 5 bases and J by 7 bases, leaving 20 bases between them. The CDR3 is 15 residues long. The chain's CDR3 is CASSLAGTEGLGYTF. The CDR3 region has the DNA TGTGCCAGCAGCCTCGCCGGGACGGAGGGACTTGGCTACACCTTC.

The chain's CDR3 is CASSDRGDDEQYF. The CDR3 coding sequence is TGTGCCAGCAGCGACAGGGGCGACGACGAGCAGTACTTC. The chain links TRBV6-5 to TRBJ2-7, with 8 bases lining up with TRBD1. V lost 6 bases and J lost 5; bases outside the gene matches: 6. The CDR3 is made up of 13 amino acids. CDR1 is MNHEY, CDR2 SVGAGI, per germline.

Of note for this clone: The sample has other DNA sequences that encode this CDR3 too. CDR3 amino acids: CASSLAGVSNQPQHF. In DNA, the CDR3 is TGCGCCAGCAGCTTGGCGGGTGTCTCCAATCAGCCCCAGCATTTT. The J gene is TRBJ1-5, the V gene TRBV5-1; D ambiguous. Germline CDR1 reads SGHRS; CDR2 reads YFSETQ. This CDR3 has 15 amino acids. V was trimmed by 0 bases and J by 3 bases, leaving 10 bases between them.

This rearrangement joins TRBV7-2 to TRBJ1-2, with D perhaps TRBD1 (5 bases). V was trimmed by 4 bases and J by 8 bases, leaving 17 bases between them. There are 14 residues in the CDR3. Germline V CDR1 and CDR2: SGHTA, FQGNSA. The CDR3 here is CASSSGTKGYGYTF. CDR3 in DNA: TGTGCCAGCAGCTCCGGGACGAAGGGGTACGGCTACACCTTC.

The rearrangement links TRBV5-1 to TRBJ2-1; maybe TRBD1 (5 bases). The CDR3 contains 15 residues. V was clipped by 6 bases and J by 5 bases, with 18 bases between them. The germline CDR1 and CDR2 sequences are SGHRS and YFSETQ. This CDR3 is CASTQGYPPNNEQFF. DNA for the CDR3: TGCGCCAGCACCCAGGGCTACCCCCCCAACAATGAGCAGTTCTTC.

This clone was observed a single time. The V and J genes are TRBV9 and TRBJ2-1, with D uncertain. The ends were cut back, 4 bases at V and 0 bases at J, with 11 bases in the middle. This CDR3 spans 15 amino acids. The germline V gene encodes CDR1 SGDLS and CDR2 YYNGEE. CDR3 region: CASSRSTVSYNEQFF. The CDR3 DNA is TGTGCCAGCAGCCGCTCGACGGTCTCCTACAATGAGCAGTTCTTC.

The V gene is TRBV19, the J gene TRBJ2-6; D call uncertain. Trimming removed 5 bases at V and 1 base at J, with 6 bases between. Germline CDR1 is LNHDA and CDR2 is SQIVND (reference sequence). The CDR3 extends over 14 amino acids. The CDR3 region has the DNA TGTGCCAGTAGTGACGGGTCTGGGGCCAACGTCCTGACTTTC. This gives the protein CASSDGSGANVLTF. Combining the CDR3 with reference TRBV19 and TRBJ2-6 gives the whole variable domain DGGITQSPKYLFRKEGQNVTLSCEQNLNHDAMYWYRQDPGQGLRLIYYSQIVNDFQKGDIAEGYSVSREKKESFPLTVTSAQKNPTAFYLCASSDGSGANVLTFGAGSRLTVL.

The sample holds one count of this clone. The gene calls are TRBV6-2 or TRBV6-3 and TRBJ2-1, with D possibly matching TRBD1 (6 bases). CDR3 length: 16 amino acids. V gave up 2 bases and J gave up 4 bases, with 15 bases separating them. CDR1 MNHEY and CDR2 SVGEGT come from the germline V gene. For the CDR3, the DNA is TGTGCCAGCAGTTACGGCGGAATGGGGGCTTACAATGAGCAGTTCTTC. Residues: CASSYGGMGAYNEQFF.

This clone was seen a single time. This chain joins TRBV27 and TRBJ2-7; either TRBD1 or TRBD2 may fit D (6 bases each). The germline V gene encodes CDR1 MNHEY and CDR2 SMNVEV (reference sequence). This CDR3 has 13 amino acids. V lost 5 bases and J lost 5, with 13 bases in between. DNA of the CDR3: TGTGCCAGCAGTCCCCTGGGGGGCGACGAGCAGTACTTC. Amino acid sequence: CASSPLGGDEQYF.

V usage is TRBV7-9 and J usage is TRBJ1-2; the match to TRBD1 covers 11 bases. V was clipped by 6 bases and J by 8 bases; unmatched bases: 11. Germline CDR1 reads SEHNR; CDR2 reads FQNEAQ (reference sequence). The CDR3 totals 15 residues. The CDR3 reads CASRGMGQGVLGYTF. The DNA of the CDR3 is TGTGCCAGCAGGGGTATGGGACAGGGGGTGCTGGGCTACACCTTC.

This chain links TRBV6-2 or TRBV6-3 with TRBJ2-1; weak D call: TRBD1 (5 bases). Germline assignment: CDR1 MNHEY and CDR2 SVGEGT. Trimming shortened V by 4 bases and J by 7 bases, and 8 bases separated the two germline ends. The CDR3 is 12 residues long. As DNA, the CDR3 is TGTGCCAGCAGTTTTTACAGGAATGAGCAGTTCTTC. It translates to CASSFYRNEQFF.

The V gene is TRBV19, the J gene TRBJ2-1, with D perhaps given as TRBD1 or TRBD2 (6 bases each). V lost 7 bases, J lost 8 bases, and 24 bases lay in between. The CDR3 is made up of 16 amino acids. CDR1 is LNHDA and CDR2 is SQIVND in the germline V gene (reference sequence). CDR3 sequence reads: CASKSRHRGPVYEQFF. The CDR3 coding sequence is TGTGCCAGTAAAAGCCGCCATCGGGGGCCTGTTTATGAGCAGTTCTTC.

This clone showed up just a few times. The chain uses TRBV28 and TRBJ2-7; TRBD1 aligns across 9 bases. V lost 2 bases and J lost 3; bases outside the gene matches: 14. Germline CDR1 is MDHEN and CDR2 is SYDVKM. The CDR3 sequence is 18 residues long. The CDR3 DNA reads as TGTGCCAGCAGTTTAGATCGGGACAGGGTTATTGGGAACTACGAGCAGTACTTC. Translation: CASSLDRDRVIGNYEQYF.

The chain links TRBV10-3 to TRBJ2-4; TRBD2 aligns across 8 bases. The germline V gene has CDR1 ENHRY and CDR2 SYGVKD. This CDR3 is 11 amino acids long. The CDR3 loop is CAYGAGGVQYF. Here the CDR3 DNA reads TGTGCGTATGGCGCGGGGGGCGTTCAGTACTTC.

V is TRBV5-1 and J is TRBJ1-2, with TRBD1 identical over 11 bases. The CDR3 runs to 15 residues. J was trimmed by 7 bases and V by 4 bases; bases with no gene match: 9. In germline, CDR1 is SGHRS, CDR2 YFSETQ. CDR3 in DNA: TGCGCCAGCAGCCCCGGGACAGGGGGACCCGTTGGCTACACCTTC. Encoded protein: CASSPGTGGPVGYTF.

V gene TRBV5-8 combines with J gene TRBJ2-5, with no clear D. CDR1 SGHTS and CDR2 YDEGEE come from the germline V gene. CDR3 length: 14 amino acids. V was shortened by 3 bases and J by 5 bases, with 14 bases between the two germline ends. This CDR3 reads CASSWGTGMETQYF. For the CDR3, the DNA is TGTGCCAGCAGCTGGGGTACTGGGATGGAGACCCAGTACTTC.